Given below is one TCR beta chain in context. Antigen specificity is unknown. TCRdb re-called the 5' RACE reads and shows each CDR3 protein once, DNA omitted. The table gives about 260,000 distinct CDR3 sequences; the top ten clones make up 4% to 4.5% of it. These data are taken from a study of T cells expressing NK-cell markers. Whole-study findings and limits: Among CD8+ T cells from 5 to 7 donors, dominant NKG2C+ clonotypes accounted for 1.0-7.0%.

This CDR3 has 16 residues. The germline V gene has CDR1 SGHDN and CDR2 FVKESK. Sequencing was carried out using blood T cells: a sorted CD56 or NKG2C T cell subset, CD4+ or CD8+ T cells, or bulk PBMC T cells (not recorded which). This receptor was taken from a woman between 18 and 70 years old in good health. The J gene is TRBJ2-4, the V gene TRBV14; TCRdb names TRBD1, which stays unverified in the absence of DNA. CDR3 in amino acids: CASSPSGQGGKNIQYF.